This T cell receptor (beta chain) was sequenced for a study of cytomegalovirus exposure and HLA in healthy donors. Study results and caveats: With high specificity and sensitivity, the classifier reportedly diagnosed cytomegalovirus status. Later analysis suggested links between common viral pathogens and several top significant clusters. In most subjects, TCR beta sequences reportedly gave accurate predictions of HLA-A and HLA-B alleles.

Primers included in the PCR were 60 Vbeta and 13 Jbeta primers. Using immunoSEQ multiplex PCR, the repertoire was profiled, and TCRdb retains in-frame clones only, with some absent. The top ten clones hold 0.35% to 0.4% of a sample with about 150,000 clones, almost 85% of them seen once. For this clone: Its antigen is not known.

Losses at the gene ends were 6 bases for V and 1 base for J; bases not matched to a gene: 7. The germline V gene encodes CDR1 SGHNT and CDR2 YYREEE (reference sequence). The CDR3 has 15 amino acids. This sequence was found in a boy younger than 10 in good health and CMV-seronegative. This chain links TRBV5-4 with TRBJ2-5; 9 nucleotides line up with TRBD2. The specimen was PBMCs. The CDR3 sequence is CASTRRAGGQETQYF. In DNA, the CDR3 is TGTGCCAGCACCCGACGAGCGGGGGGCCAAGAGACCCAGTACTTC.